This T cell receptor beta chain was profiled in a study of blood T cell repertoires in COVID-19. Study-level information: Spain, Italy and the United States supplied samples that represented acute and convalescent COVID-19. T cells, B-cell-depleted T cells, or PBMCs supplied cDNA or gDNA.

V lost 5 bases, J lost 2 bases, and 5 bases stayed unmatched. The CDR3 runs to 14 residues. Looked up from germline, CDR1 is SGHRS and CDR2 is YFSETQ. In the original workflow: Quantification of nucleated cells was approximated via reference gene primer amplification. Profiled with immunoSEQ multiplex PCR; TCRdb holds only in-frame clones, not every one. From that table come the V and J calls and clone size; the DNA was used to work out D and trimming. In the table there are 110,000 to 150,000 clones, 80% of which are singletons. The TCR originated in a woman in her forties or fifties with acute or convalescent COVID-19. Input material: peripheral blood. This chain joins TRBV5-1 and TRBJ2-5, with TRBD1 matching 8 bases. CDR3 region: CASRTGVTQETQYF. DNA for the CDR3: TGCGCCAGCAGGACAGGGGTGACTCAAGAGACCCAGTACTTC. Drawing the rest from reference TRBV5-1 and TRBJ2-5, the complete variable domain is KAGVTQTPRYLIKTRGQQVTLSCSPISGHRSVSWYQQTPGQGLQFLFEYFSETQRNKGNFPGRFSGRQFSNSRSEMNVSTLELGDSALYLCASRTGVTQETQYFGPGTRLLVL.